One T cell receptor (beta chain) is described in this entry. Its antigen is currently unknown. The assay was immunoSEQ multiplex PCR, and TCRdb's table has in-frame clones only and misses some. The sample holds about 82,000 clones, 91% seen once. The sample originates from a study of graft-versus-host responses after intestinal transplantation. The CDR3 has 16 residues. CDR1 and CDR2 from the germline V gene are MNHNS and SASEGT. V was trimmed by 1 base and J by 6 bases, leaving 16 bases between them. Study-wide results and limits: Levels of circulating GvH clones at their peak were associated with early post-transplant HvG declines. Graft-donor T cell macrochimerism in patients accompanied high graft-versus-host to host-versus-graft clonal ratios in allografts.

The starting material was unstimulated CD4+ T cells sorted from spleen or lymph node cells, obtained before intestinal transplant. The rearrangement joins TRBV6-1 to TRBJ2-1; possible D gene TRBD2, 5 bases. The receptor was derived from a human donor who received an intestinal transplant. CDR3 protein: CASSEGIAGWSNEQFF. CDR3 nucleotide sequence: TGTGCCAGCAGTGAAGGTATCGCGGGCTGGAGCAATGAGCAGTTCTTC.